Below, 32 T cell receptor beta chains from the same sample are listed, as sequenced in a study of blood T cells in healthy people across ages. PCR was performed a second time for roughly 7 to 12 cycles using a sample-barcoded 5' primer and a J-beta primer mix. Via MiXCR, TCRdb re-called the 5' RACE reads, giving one row per CDR3 protein. The table lists some 880,000 distinct CDR3 sequences, 36% of them singletons, with over 10% in the top ten. The specimen sequenced was blood. Source of these receptors: a man aged 18 to 29 in good health.

This clonotype was observed a few times. The genes are TRBV20-1 and TRBJ1-1; 7 positions agree with TRBD1. Germline lookup yields CDR1 DFQATT and CDR2 SNEGSKA (reference sequence). Losses at the gene ends were 3 bases for V and 1 base for J; bases not matched to a gene: 5. The CDR3 is 14 amino acids. The CDR3 DNA sequence: TGCAGTGCTAGCCGAGGGGGCCCGAACACTGAAGCTTTCTTT. Protein product: CSASRGGPNTEAFF.

As concerns this clonotype: A much larger clone differs by one base, so this may be a read error. The chain has TRBV7-2 and TRBJ2-3; a weak D match, TRBD1 (5 bases). Germline CDR1 reads SGHTA; CDR2 reads FQGNSA. CDR3 size: 14 residues. CDR3 in amino acids: CVSSSGHYTDTQYF. In nucleotides, the CDR3 is TGTGTCAGCAGCTCTGGACATTACACAGATACGCAGTATTTT. Using reference TRBV7-2 and TRBJ2-3 for the parts outside the CDR3, the full variable domain is GAGVSQSPSNKVTEKGKDVELRCDPISGHTALYWYRQSLGQGLEFLIYFQGNSAPDKSGLPSDRFSAERTGGSVSTLTIQRTQQEDSAVYLCVSSSGHYTDTQYFGPGTRLTVL.

This clonotype was picked up a small number of times. The rearrangement links TRBV12-3 or TRBV12-4 to TRBJ1-6, with D perhaps TRBD1 (5 bases). V shed 3 bases and J shed 15 bases, with 12 bases lying between them. CDR3 length: 12 residues. This chain's CDR3 is CASSLTGEVLHF. The CDR3 DNA follows: TGTGCCAGCAGTTTGACGGGGGAAGTCCTCCACTTT.

The chain employs TRBV28 and TRBJ2-3; D call uncertain. Germline CDR1 is MDHEN and CDR2 is SYDVKM. V lost 3 bases to trimming and J lost 3 bases, with 7 bases between them. CDR3 length: 13 residues. CDR3 loop: CASSFRKTDTQYF. CDR3 coding DNA: TGTGCCAGCAGTTTTCGGAAAACAGATACGCAGTATTTT.

This clonotype came up a few times. The chain is built from TRBV20-1 and TRBJ2-7; D gene unclear. The CDR3 totals 13 residues. Trimming took off 3 bases at V and 3 bases at J, with 12 bases between the two ends. Germline V gene data show CDR1 as DFQATT and CDR2 as SNEGSKA (reference sequence). The CDR3 here is CSASSRQFYEQYF. DNA of the CDR3: TGCAGTGCTAGTTCTCGGCAGTTCTACGAGCAGTACTTC.

This chain links TRBV7-2 with TRBJ1-2; 12 nucleotides line up with TRBD1. The CDR3 loop spans 16 amino acids. Germline values: CDR1 SGHTA, CDR2 FQGNSA. V was pared by 1 base and J by 3 bases, with 3 bases of the junction left unmatched. CDR3 DNA: TGTGCCAGCAGCTTAGGGGGACAGGGGGCAGACTATGGCTACACCTTC. Translated, it gives CASSLGGQGADYGYTF.

With respect to this clonotype: The junction and the germline gene differ at one end; a read error may be behind it. The rearrangement uses TRBV12-3 or TRBV12-4 and TRBJ2-7; D is uncertain. The CDR3 has 12 residues. For the CDR3, the DNA is TGTGCCAGCAGGTTTGATGCGTACGAACAGTACTTC. Translation: CASRFDAYEQYF.

V and J are TRBV9 and TRBJ1-1; D is undetermined. CDR3 size: 12 residues. From germline, CDR1 is SGDLS and CDR2 YYNGEE. V was clipped by 0 bases and J by 7 bases, with 7 bases between them. This CDR3 is CASSVAEGEAFF. As DNA, the CDR3 is TGTGCCAGCAGCGTAGCGGAGGGTGAAGCTTTCTTT.

This chain links TRBV2 with TRBJ2-3; 8 bases fit TRBD2. The CDR3 consists of 16 residues. V gave up 3 bases and J gave up 0 bases; unmatched junction bases: 5. Germline values: CDR1 SNHLY, CDR2 FYNNEI. The CDR3 DNA follows: TGTGCCAGCAGTGAGGGTATAGCGGGGAGCACAGATACGCAGTATTTT. It yields the protein CASSEGIAGSTDTQYF.

The CDR3 DNA sequence: TGTGCCAGCAGTCCTCCGCGGGGGGCAGGGGTCACTGAAGCTTTCTTT. Its protein is CASSPPRGAGVTEAFF. The V call is TRBV7-9, the J call TRBJ1-1; tentative D call: TRBD1 (6 bases). The CDR3 is made up of 16 amino acids. V gave up 6 bases and J gave up 4 bases, with 21 bases separating them. The germline V gene has CDR1 SEHNR and CDR2 FQNEAQ (reference sequence).

Details on this clonotype: An end of the junction does not agree with germline; a read error may underlie this. The CDR3 sequence is CASSQDIGTGRWSNQPRHF. CDR3 DNA sequence: TGTGCCAGCAGCCAAGATATAGGGACAGGGCGGTGGAGCAATCAGCCCCGGCATTTT. This sequence joins TRBV4-2 and TRBJ1-5; TRBD1 matches 9 bases. The CDR3 runs 19 residues. In germline, CDR1 is LGHNA, CDR2 YNFKEQ.

The CDR3 bases are TGTGCCAGTAGTCATGGGACAGAGGGGGAGGCTTTCTTT. Translated, it gives CASSHGTEGEAFF. The chain recombines TRBV7-2 with TRBJ1-1; 7 bases map to TRBD1. Germline lookup yields CDR1 SGHTA and CDR2 FQGNSA. With V trimmed by 9 bases and J by 11 bases, 15 bases remained unmatched. This CDR3 has 13 residues.

The gene calls are TRBV12-3 or TRBV12-4 and TRBJ1-2; 7 nucleotides align to TRBD1. Unmatched junction bases numbered 4, after V lost 6 bases and J lost 3 bases. CDR3 length: 13 residues. The CDR3 DNA sequence: TGTGCCAGCAGGGCCGGGACAGACTATGGCTACACCTTC. This encodes CASRAGTDYGYTF.

Only a few counts were recorded for this clonotype. The J gene is TRBJ2-1, the V gene TRBV7-9; TRBD1 matches 7 bases. The CDR3 length is 13 residues. V was pared by 5 bases and J by 10 bases, with 8 bases of the junction left unmatched. The germline gives CDR1 SEHNR, CDR2 FQNEAQ (reference sequence). In DNA, the CDR3 is TGTGCCAGCAGCCCCGGACAGGCGGAAGAGCAGTTCTTC. This codes for CASSPGQAEEQFF.

This clonotype was observed a few times. J is TRBJ1-1 and V is TRBV28; 8 bases line up with TRBD1. This CDR3 has 14 residues. Germline lookup yields CDR1 MDHEN and CDR2 SYDVKM. J gave up 3 bases and V 4 bases, and 4 bases lay outside the gene matches. CDR3 bases: TGTGCCAGCAGTTCAGGGGGCGAGGACACTGAAGCTTTCTTT. As protein: CASSSGGEDTEAFF.

This clonotype was counted at least ten times. The chain joins TRBV20-1 to TRBJ2-1; weak D call: TRBD1 (7 bases). The CDR3 has 14 amino acids. Germline CDR1 DFQATT, CDR2 SNEGSKA (reference sequence). The V end was cut by 1 base, the J end by 7 bases, with 14 bases between. CDR3 sequence reads: CSARGGGAGNEQFF. CDR3 nucleotides: TGCAGTGCTAGAGGAGGGGGCGCGGGAAATGAGCAGTTCTTC.

The chain couples TRBV15 to TRBJ1-4; 10 bases fit TRBD1. Germline CDR1 reads LNHNV; CDR2 reads YYDKDF (reference sequence). Trimming removed 4 bases from V and 7 bases from J; junction bases left unmatched: 6. There are 15 residues in the CDR3. The CDR3 is CATSITGTGVEKLFF. The CDR3 coding sequence is TGTGCCACCAGCATTACCGGGACAGGGGTTGAAAAACTGTTTTTT.

This clonotype was observed at least ten times. J is TRBJ1-2 and V is TRBV12-3 or TRBV12-4; unclear D gene. The CDR3 totals 13 residues. The V gene lost 4 bases and the J gene lost 4 bases, with 10 bases spanning the gap. DNA for the CDR3: TGTGCCAGCAGTTATAGCAAAGGCTATGGCTACACCTTC. This codes for CASSYSKGYGYTF.

This clonotype has a count of ten or more. This chain connects TRBV9 to TRBJ2-3; TRBD2 matches at 8 bases. V lost 2 bases, J lost 0 bases, and 2 bases stayed unmatched. Germline V gene sequence: CDR1 SGDLS, CDR2 YYNGEE. The CDR3 covers 15 residues. The CDR3 spells CASSVAGGSTDTQYF. In nucleotides, the CDR3 is TGTGCCAGCAGCGTCGCGGGGGGAAGCACAGATACGCAGTATTTT.

The chain links TRBV7-2 to TRBJ2-3, with D hard to call. The ends were cut back, 5 bases at V and 0 bases at J, with 15 bases in the middle. The CDR3 has 16 amino acids. Germline V gene lookup returns CDR1 SGHTA and CDR2 FQGNSA. The CDR3 here is CASSQSHFASTDTQYF. The DNA for the CDR3 is TGTGCCAGCAGCCAATCACACTTTGCTAGCACAGATACGCAGTATTTT. The variable domain in full, with the rest retrieved from reference TRBV7-2 and TRBJ2-3, is GAGVSQSPSNKVTEKGKDVELRCDPISGHTALYWYRQSLGQGLEFLIYFQGNSAPDKSGLPSDRFSAERTGGSVSTLTIQRTQQEDSAVYLCASSQSHFASTDTQYFGPGTRLTVL.

Remarks on this clonotype: A read error is possible here, since a much larger clone lies one base away. The chain carries TRBV7-2 and TRBJ2-7; D remains unclear. Trimming took off 5 bases at V and 7 bases at J, with 15 bases between the two ends. The CDR3 sequence is 13 residues long. CDR1 and CDR2 from the germline V gene are SGHTA and FQGNSA. In nucleotides, the CDR3 is TGTGCCAGCAGCAGGAGTGTTCACAATGAGCAGTACTTC. The encoded protein is CASSRSVHNEQYF.

This clonotype has more than one count but fewer than ten. The chain couples TRBV12-3 or TRBV12-4 to TRBJ2-5; no definite D call. V was trimmed by 3 bases and J by 3 bases, leaving 8 bases between them. This CDR3 comprises 13 residues. CDR3 sequence (DNA): TGTGCCAGCAGTTTTTATGGGGAAGAGACCCAGTACTTC. Translated, it gives CASSFYGEETQYF.

The genes are TRBV6-5 and TRBJ2-5, with D possibly being TRBD1 (6 bases). V dropped 7 bases and J dropped 0 bases, with 18 bases sitting between them. Germline V gene data show CDR1 as MNHEY and CDR2 as SVGAGI. The CDR3 is 16 residues long. CDR3 nucleotide sequence: TGTGCCAGCACCCCGTGGGGCCCAGGGGACCAAGAGACCCAGTACTTC. Its translation is CASTPWGPGDQETQYF.

As concerns this clonotype: A much larger clonotype is one base distant, so this may be a read error. The rearrangement uses TRBV7-6 and TRBJ2-7; D gene uncertain. Trimming took off 4 bases at V and 7 bases at J, with 14 bases between the two ends. The CDR3 covers 13 residues. Germline loops: CDR1 SGHVS, CDR2 FNYEAQ. The CDR3 DNA sequence: TGTGCCAGCAGCTCCCGACTCGTCAATGAGCAGTACTTC. Protein sequence: CASSSRLVNEQYF.

The chain combines TRBV10-3 with TRBJ2-3; the D is unclear. This CDR3 region has 12 residues. V was clipped by 4 bases and J by 3 bases, with 5 bases between them. CDR1 ENHRY and CDR2 SYGVKD come from the germline V gene. The CDR3 bases are TGTGCCATCAGTGTTAGTACAGATACGCAGTATTTT. As protein: CAISVSTDTQYF.

The chain has TRBV10-3 and TRBJ1-3, with no clear D. Germline V gene lookup returns CDR1 ENHRY and CDR2 SYGVKD. Trimming shortened V by 2 bases and J by 4 bases, and 6 bases separated the two germline ends. The length of the CDR3 is 13 residues. The CDR3 DNA reads TGTGCCATCAGTGAGAGGGCCGGAAACACCATATATTTT. As protein: CAISERAGNTIYF.

This clonotype has at least ten counts. V is TRBV4-1 and J is TRBJ1-1; TRBD1 is a possible D gene (5 bases). CDR1 is MGHRA, CDR2 YSYEKL, per germline. V was clipped by 0 bases and J by 0 bases, with 8 bases between them. This CDR3 comprises 15 residues. The CDR3, as DNA: TGCGCCAGCAGCCAAGATTGGGGCCTGAACACTGAAGCTTTCTTT. It is translated as CASSQDWGLNTEAFF.

This clonotype has only a few counts. This sequence joins TRBV20-1 and TRBJ2-3; 11 bases line up with TRBD1. Germline loops: CDR1 DFQATT, CDR2 SNEGSKA (reference sequence). Unmatched junction bases numbered 3, after V lost 6 bases and J lost 4 bases. The CDR3 totals 13 residues. The CDR3 nucleotides are TGCAGTGCGCCGGGACAGGGGGCAGATACGCAGTATTTT. As protein: CSAPGQGADTQYF.

This clonotype was seen only a few times. The gene calls are TRBV12-3 or TRBV12-4 and TRBJ1-1; D remains unclear. Trimming cost V 6 bases and J 10 bases, with 12 bases left between them. CDR3 length equals 11 residues. The chain's CDR3 is CASSVGQRAFF. In nucleotides, the CDR3 is TGTGCCAGCAGCGTGGGCCAACGAGCTTTCTTT.

V and J are TRBV20-1 and TRBJ2-5; 11 bases agree with TRBD2. CDR1 and CDR2 (germline): DFQATT, SNEGSKA (reference sequence). J gave up 2 bases and V 3 bases, and 8 bases lay outside the gene matches. The CDR3 is 16 residues long. CDR3 DNA sequence: TGCAGTGCTAGTCAACTAGCGGGGGTCTCTCAAGAGACCCAGTACTTC. Translated: CSASQLAGVSQETQYF.

J is TRBJ2-7 and V is TRBV5-1; 12 nucleotides align to TRBD1. CDR3 size: 15 residues. From germline, CDR1 is SGHRS and CDR2 YFSETQ. V was pared by 4 bases and J by 4 bases, with 6 bases of the junction left unmatched. CDR3 in DNA: TGCGCCAGCAGCGTCGGGACAGGGGGCAAGTACGAGCAGTACTTC. This sequence encodes CASSVGTGGKYEQYF.

The chain employs TRBV5-6 and TRBJ1-5, with D possibly being TRBD1 (5 bases). This CDR3 contains 16 residues. The V end lost 6 bases, the J end lost 4 bases, and 20 bases lay between the germline ends. The germline V gene encodes CDR1 SGHDT and CDR2 YYEEEE. Here the CDR3 reads CASTRGGGRVNQPQHF. In nucleotides, the CDR3 is TGTGCCAGCACCCGTGGGGGTGGTCGAGTGAATCAGCCCCAGCATTTT.